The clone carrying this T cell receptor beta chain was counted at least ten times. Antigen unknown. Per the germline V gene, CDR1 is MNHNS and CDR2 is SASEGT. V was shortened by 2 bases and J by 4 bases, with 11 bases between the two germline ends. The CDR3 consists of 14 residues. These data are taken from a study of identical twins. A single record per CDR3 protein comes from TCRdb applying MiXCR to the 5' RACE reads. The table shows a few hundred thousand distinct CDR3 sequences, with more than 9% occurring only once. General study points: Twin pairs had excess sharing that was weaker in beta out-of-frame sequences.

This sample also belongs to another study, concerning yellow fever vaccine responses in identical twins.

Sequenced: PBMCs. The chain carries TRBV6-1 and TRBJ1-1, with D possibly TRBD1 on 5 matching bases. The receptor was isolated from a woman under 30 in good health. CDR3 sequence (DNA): TGTGCCAGCAGTGAAAGCGACGGGGGCACTGAAGCTTTCTTT. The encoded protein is CASSESDGGTEAFF.